These 9 T cell receptor beta chains were all obtained from the same sample, sequenced in a study of beta chain features in type 1 diabetes. Expressed TCRB transcripts were sequenced because the entire RNA isolate underwent reverse transcription. Method: immunoSEQ multiplex PCR; TCRdb's copy keeps in-frame clones and lacks some. The sample consists of hundreds of thousands of clones, 30% of them appearing once. The sample taken for sequencing was naive CD4+ T cells from blood. The source of these receptors is a man aged 18 to 30 in good health.

This clone was detected only a few times. This sample also contains other DNA sequences that code for the same CDR3. V gene TRBV30 combines with J gene TRBJ2-2; a possible D gene is TRBD2 (5 bases). From germline, CDR1 is GTSNPN and CDR2 SVGIG (reference sequence). The CDR3 covers 12 residues. V was trimmed by 0 bases and J by 6 bases, leaving 5 bases between them. The CDR3 bases are TGTGCCTGGAGTGTGAGGGCCGGGGAGCTGTTTTTT. Translation: CAWSVRAGELFF. Together with reference TRBV30 and TRBJ2-2, the CDR3 gives the full variable domain: SQTIHQWPATLVQPVGSPLSLECTVEGTSNPNLYWYRQAAGRGLQLLFYSVGIGQISSEVPQNLSASRPQDRQFILSSKKLLLSDSGFYLCAWSVRAGELFFGEGSRLTVL.

This clone came up a few times. The CDR3 sequence is CASSMARDSPYNEQFF. DNA of the CDR3: TGTGCCAGTAGTATGGCGAGGGACTCACCCTACAATGAGCAGTTCTTC. This chain uses TRBV19 with TRBJ2-1; D possibly corresponds to TRBD2 (6 bases). The CDR3 extends over 16 amino acids. With 3 bases removed from V and 2 bases from J, the gap between germline ends came to 14 bases. The V gene's germline CDR1 is LNHDA and CDR2 SQIVND (reference sequence).

V usage is TRBV11-2 and J usage is TRBJ2-4, with D uncertain. Germline CDR1 and CDR2: SGHAT and FQNNGV. CDR3 length equals 18 residues. V lost 5 bases, J lost 0 bases, and 20 bases lay in between. This CDR3 reads CASSANVAAKVAKNIQYF. The DNA of the CDR3 is TGTGCCAGCAGCGCCAATGTGGCAGCCAAAGTAGCCAAAAACATTCAGTACTTC.

This clone has more than one count but fewer than ten. This chain joins TRBV5-1 and TRBJ2-1; TRBD2 might be the D (6 bases). The germline gives CDR1 SGHRS, CDR2 YFSETQ. This CDR3 is 15 amino acids long. Trimming shortened V by 2 bases and J by 1 base, and 10 bases separated the two germline ends. DNA of the CDR3: TGCGCCAGCAGCTTCACCGGGAGTTCCTACAATGAGCAGTTCTTC. It encodes CASSFTGSSYNEQFF.

CDR3 amino acids: CASSQLGTVSTDTQYF. Here the CDR3 DNA reads TGCGCCAGCAGCCAACTCGGGACAGTAAGCACAGATACGCAGTATTTT. This chain links TRBV4-3 with TRBJ2-3; 7 nucleotides align to TRBD1. The trim removed 2 bases at V and 0 bases at J, leaving 5 bases unmatched. Germline loops: CDR1 LGHNA, CDR2 YSLEER. The CDR3 loop spans 16 amino acids.

This sequence joins TRBV7-2 and TRBJ1-2; D unclear. The CDR3 contains 14 residues. Per germline, CDR1 SGHTA and CDR2 FQGNSA. With 2 bases removed from V and 2 bases from J, the gap between germline ends came to 9 bases. The CDR3 is CASSLSGSNYGYTF. Here the CDR3 DNA reads TGTGCCAGCAGCTTATCTGGGTCCAACTATGGCTACACCTTC.

This clone occurred a few times. The CDR3 loop is CSVGQGLFGANVLTF. The CDR3 bases are TGCAGCGTAGGACAGGGGCTTTTTGGGGCCAACGTCCTGACTTTC. This chain uses TRBV29-1 with TRBJ2-6, with 9 bases that match TRBD1. The CDR3 has 15 residues. Germline V gene sequence: CDR1 SQVTM, CDR2 ANQGSEA. V gave up 6 bases and J gave up 3 bases; unmatched junction bases: 6.

This chain links TRBV9 with TRBJ2-1, with a possible D match to TRBD2 (5 bases). CDR3 length: 16 residues. V shed 2 bases and J shed 4 bases, with 16 bases lying between them. CDR1 is SGDLS, CDR2 YYNGEE, per germline. The CDR3 sequence is CASSVQAVPSYNEQFF. The CDR3 nucleotides are TGTGCCAGCAGCGTCCAAGCGGTCCCCTCTTACAATGAGCAGTTCTTC.

A few counts support this clone. The J gene is TRBJ2-7, the V gene TRBV29-1; 12 nucleotides align to TRBD1. The CDR3 contains 15 residues. Per the germline V gene, CDR1 is SQVTM and CDR2 is ANQGSEA. Trimming took 0 bases from V and 5 from J; bases not matched to a gene: 5. For the CDR3, the DNA is TGCAGCGTTGAAGACACCGGGACAGGGGGCAACGAGCAGTACTTC. It translates to CSVEDTGTGGNEQYF.